A single sample gave rise to the 4 T cell receptor beta chains below, sequenced in a study of blood T cell repertoires in COVID-19. Data came from immunoSEQ multiplex PCR; TCRdb stores just in-frame clones and leaves some out. Among 100,000 to 150,000 clones listed, 70% to 90% were seen once. The sequenced material came from peripheral blood. These receptors originate from an elderly woman with acute or convalescent COVID-19.

V and J are TRBV7-2 and TRBJ1-1; no definite D call. Germline V CDR1 and CDR2: SGHTA, FQGNSA. The CDR3 covers 16 residues. V was pared by 2 bases and J by 3 bases, with 16 bases between. In nucleotides, the CDR3 is TGTGCCAGCAGCTTAAATCGGGGTTTGAGCTACACTGAAGCTTTCTTT. Encoded protein: CASSLNRGLSYTEAFF.

The chain is built from TRBV7-6 and TRBJ1-1; no firm D call. The CDR3 spans 13 residues. Trimming pared 1 base from V and 1 base from J, leaving 4 bases between. Germline V gene sequence: CDR1 SGHVS, CDR2 FNYEAQ. The CDR3 protein is CASSLGANTEAFF. DNA for the CDR3: TGTGCCAGCAGCTTAGGGGCGAACACTGAAGCTTTCTTT. Supplemented by reference TRBV7-6 and TRBJ1-1, the full variable domain reads GAGVSQSPRYKVTKRGQDVALRCDPISGHVSLYWYRQALGQGPEFLTYFNYEAQQDKSGLPNDRFSAERPEGSISTLTIQRTEQRDSAMYRCASSLGANTEAFFGQGTRLTVV.

This chain links TRBV9 with TRBJ1-1; 9 positions agree with TRBD1. Germline CDR1 and CDR2: SGDLS and YYNGEE. The V gene end was trimmed by 3 bases and the J gene end by 4 bases; junction bases not matched to a gene: 7. The CDR3 has 15 amino acids. CDR3 DNA sequence: TGTGCCAGCAGCGCGGGACAGGGCGGGGGCACTGAAGCTTTCTTT. Translated: CASSAGQGGGTEAFF.

The chain joins TRBV9 to TRBJ2-3; 11 nucleotides match TRBD1. The CDR3 has 14 amino acids. The germline V gene has CDR1 SGDLS and CDR2 YYNGEE. V shed 6 bases and J 3 bases; nucleotides not matched to a gene: 3. CDR3 sequence (DNA): TGTGCCAGCAACCGGGACAGGGGGACAGATACGCAGTATTTT. Translation gives CASNRDRGTDTQYF.